This TCR beta chain emerged from a study of tumor-infiltrating lymphocytes in oesophageal squamous cell carcinoma. TCRdb itself ran the PCR reads through MiXCR, one entry per CDR3 protein. The profile shows just under 20,000 distinct CDR3 sequences, around 39% of them singletons. This clonotype was recorded at least ten times. Germline V gives CDR1 SQVTM, CDR2 ANQGSEA. There are 11 residues in the CDR3. The germline V and J ends were trimmed by 5 bases and 2 bases, with 4 bases remaining between them. V is TRBV29-1 and J is TRBJ2-1; D remains ambiguous. The sequence derives from a male donor with esophageal squamous cell carcinoma. The sample consisted of esophageal tumor tissue. CDR3 sequence (DNA): TGCAGCGTTCCCACCTACAATGAGCAGTTCTTC. Translation gives CSVPTYNEQFF.